This TCR beta chain was observed in a study of vaccination and CD4 T cells after COVID-19. Study as a whole: Participants were administered two doses of either the BNT162b2 or the mRNA-1273 vaccine. The study's findings and limits: The appearance of a median approximately 90% of reactive clones in convalescent patients occurred only post-vaccination. Looking at convalescent patients, 304 of their 307 vaccine-specific clones were spike mono-reactive. SARS-CoV-2-reactive clonotype medians increased from roughly 19 to 38, not significantly.

Only a few counts were recorded for this clonotype. What it binds is unknown. CDR1 is DFQATT, CDR2 SNEGSKA, per germline (reference sequence). This CDR3 is 14 amino acids long. V was clipped by 3 bases and J by 3 bases, with 12 bases between them. Oncomine TCR Beta short-read sequencing was applied to DNA from cultured CD4+ T cells. TCRdb re-called the PCR reads through MiXCR, storing one row per CDR3 protein. This sample has 2,000 to 3,000 distinct CDR3 sequences, with roughly a quarter found just once. Described treatment: roughly 10-day PBMC culture with coronavirus spike peptide pools or control peptides (ViraFEST assay).

Here the sequenced sample was CD4+ T cells from blood, cultured in vitro, taken after SARS-CoV-2 vaccination. This sequence originates from a human donor who had recovered from COVID-19. The chain uses TRBV20-1 and TRBJ1-5; D ambiguous. In nucleotides, the CDR3 is TGCAGTGCTAGCCCCGAAGGAGCCAATCAGCCCCAGCATTTT. This sequence encodes CSASPEGANQPQHF.